The entry below gives a single TCR beta chain sequence along with its context. Its antigen is currently unknown. This sample is part of a study of identical twins. Trimming took 4 bases from V and 0 from J; bases not matched to a gene: 9. The CDR3 extends over 16 amino acids. Germline values: CDR1 MGHDK, CDR2 SYGVNS. Each CDR3 protein gets one entry after TCRdb re-called the 5' RACE reads with MiXCR. The table lists more than 1.5 million distinct CDR3 sequences, around a third of them singletons, with about 0.3% in the top ten. Study-wide findings and caveats: Instead of following the same donors, the conclusions were based on cross-sectional statistical analysis. Within beta out-of-frame sequences, the excess sharing observed between twins was weaker.

This receptor was taken from a newborn girl in good health. Sample: cord blood. The chain combines TRBV25-1 with TRBJ2-7; TRBD1 matches 7 bases. The CDR3 protein is CASSGQGSGSSYEQYF. CDR3 sequence (DNA): TGTGCCAGCAGTGGACAGGGCTCTGGTAGCTCCTACGAGCAGTACTTC.